These T cell receptor beta chains were read from a single sample in a study of blood T cells in healthy people across ages. TCRdb re-derived calls from the 5' RACE reads in MiXCR, one entry per CDR3 protein. This table holds approximately 400,000 distinct CDR3 sequences, roughly half found once. The sequencing sample was made of blood. The receptors derive from a man between 60 and 75 years old in good health. The CDR3 runs from the conserved cysteine through the conserved F or W. Each record gives: clone size, V gene, D gene, J gene, CDR3 protein, CDR3 DNA. D genes are given only for firm matches. Some rows mark clone size as missing; the rest say once, few, many or name a class of expanded clone.

few	TRBV7-2	NA	TRBJ2-3	CASSPGTLGGTDTQYF	TGTGCCAGCAGCCCCGGGACTCTGGGCGGCACAGATACGCAGTATTTT
few	TRBV29-1	NA	TRBJ2-1	CSVPLVKQFF	TGCAGCGTTCCACTAGTAAAGCAGTTCTTC
NA	TRBV25-1	NA	TRBJ2-7	CASSSPLGGGHPHEQYF	TGTGCCAGCAGTAGTCCATTAGGGGGTGGGCACCCACACGAGCAGTACTTC
many	TRBV7-8	NA	TRBJ1-2	CASTQREGRLIDGYTF	TGTGCCAGCACTCAACGCGAGGGCCGCTTGATCGATGGCTACACCTTC
few	TRBV5-1	NA	TRBJ2-3	CASSLIPNSAAQYF	TGCGCCAGCAGCTTGATCCCCAATTCGGCCGCGCAGTATTTT
few	TRBV20-1	TRBD2	TRBJ2-1	CSARRAGTSGRGGSYNEQFF	TGCAGTGCTAGAAGAGCCGGGACTAGCGGGAGAGGGGGCTCCTACAATGAGCAGTTCTTC
NA	TRBV25-1	TRBD2	TRBJ2-3	CASSILAGGGDTQYF	TGTGCCAGCAGTATACTAGCGGGAGGTGGAGATACGCAGTATTTT
few	TRBV12-5	NA	TRBJ2-4	CASGLVGHRDIQYF	TGTGCTAGTGGTTTGGTAGGACATCGGGACATTCAGTACTTC
many	TRBV18	NA	TRBJ2-5	CASSAQETQYF	TGTGCCAGCTCAGCTCAAGAGACCCAGTACTTC
few	TRBV6-2/TRBV6-3	TRBD2	TRBJ2-3	CASSYGLAGGPDTQYF	TGTGCCAGCAGTTATGGACTAGCGGGGGGCCCAGATACGCAGTATTTT
NA	TRBV15	NA	TRBJ2-7	CATSRAGRYEQYF	TGTGCCACCAGCAGAGCCGGACGCTACGAGCAGTACTTC
once	TRBV3-1	NA	TRBJ1-1	CASSQETMNTEAFF	TGTGCCAGCAGCCAAGAGACCATGAACACTGAAGCTTTCTTT
many	TRBV20-1	NA	TRBJ1-6	CSARESLGRSPLHF	TGCAGTGCTAGAGAAAGTCTGGGGCGTTCACCCCTCCACTTT
few	TRBV7-8	NA	TRBJ2-7	CASRAAKTLYEQYF	TGTGCCAGCAGGGCGGCCAAGACCCTCTACGAGCAGTACTTC
NA	TRBV20-1	NA	TRBJ2-3	CSARNVGYTDTQYF	TGCAGTGCTAGGAACGTGGGCTACACAGATACGCAGTATTTT
few	TRBV9	TRBD1	TRBJ2-1	CASSPGTGDVDEQFF	TGTGCCAGCAGCCCTGGGACAGGGGATGTAGATGAGCAGTTCTTC
NA	TRBV12-3/TRBV12-4	NA	TRBJ2-1	CASSLGGMTYNEQFF	TGTGCCAGCAGTTTAGGCGGGATGACCTACAATGAGCAGTTCTTC
few	TRBV27	TRBD1	TRBJ2-7	CASSRGTGKFEQYF	TGTGCCAGCAGTCGTGGGACAGGGAAATTCGAGCAGTACTTC
NA	TRBV20-1	NA	TRBJ2-7	CSAREARDSREQYF	TGCAGTGCTAGAGAAGCGAGAGACAGTCGCGAGCAGTACTTC
few	TRBV9	NA	TRBJ2-7	CASSPGWSTSYNEQYF	TGTGCCAGCAGCCCGGGATGGAGTACATCCTACAATGAGCAGTACTTC
NA	TRBV20-1	NA	TRBJ2-7	CSASTGTGYGQYF	TGCAGTGCTAGCACCGGGACCGGCTACGGGCAGTACTTC
NA	TRBV20-1	TRBD1	TRBJ2-7	CSASKGAEQYF	TGCAGTGCTAGTAAGGGGGCCGAGCAGTACTTC
NA	TRBV11-2	NA	TRBJ2-3	CASSLNPHGASTDTQYF	TGTGCCAGCAGCTTGAACCCACACGGAGCTAGCACAGATACGCAGTATTTT
few	TRBV5-5	TRBD2	TRBJ2-1	CASSLAGGKNNEQFF	TGTGCCAGCAGCTTGGCGGGGGGGAAGAACAATGAGCAGTTCTTC
NA	TRBV6-6	NA	TRBJ2-6	CASSRQIGAGANVLTF	TGTGCCAGCAGCCGACAAATCGGGGCTGGGGCCAACGTCCTGACTTTC
NA	TRBV7-3	TRBD2	TRBJ2-1	CASSLHSGTSGRGSIEQFF	TGTGCCAGCAGCTTACACTCTGGGACTAGCGGGAGAGGGTCGATTGAGCAGTTCTTC
NA	TRBV25-1	NA	TRBJ1-4	CASSDWGREGEKLFF	TGTGCCAGCAGTGACTGGGGCAGGGAGGGCGAAAAACTGTTTTTT
few	TRBV10-2	NA	TRBJ2-7	CASSEGRYYEQYF	TGCGCCAGCAGTGAAGGGCGATACTACGAGCAGTACTTC
NA	TRBV5-4	NA	TRBJ2-7	CASSLDGGFSSYEQYF	TGTGCCAGCAGCTTGGATGGGGGTTTTAGCTCCTACGAGCAGTACTTC
NA	TRBV9	NA	TRBJ1-4	CASSPSASLGPKLFF	TGTGCCAGCAGCCCCAGCGCCTCACTGGGCCCCAAACTGTTTTTT
few	TRBV3-1	TRBD2	TRBJ2-6	CASSQGNPGLAFGSGANVLTF	TGTGCCAGCAGCCAAGGAAACCCGGGACTAGCGTTTGGCTCTGGGGCCAACGTCCTGACTTTC
few	TRBV11-2	NA	TRBJ2-1	CASSFNPPSYNEQFF	TGTGCCAGCAGCTTCAATCCCCCCTCCTACAATGAGCAGTTCTTC
many	TRBV29-1	NA	TRBJ1-1	CSVVHSMNTEAFF	TGCAGCGTTGTTCACAGTATGAACACTGAAGCTTTCTTT
once	TRBV9	NA	TRBJ2-5	CASSPPQLQETQYF	TGTGCCAGCAGCCCTCCACAGTTACAAGAGACCCAGTACTTC
NA	TRBV12-3/TRBV12-4	TRBD2	TRBJ2-7	CASSSLTLALAGVGNEQYF	TGTGCCAGCAGTTCCCTAACGTTGGCTTTAGCGGGAGTGGGGAACGAGCAGTACTTC
few	TRBV4-2	NA	TRBJ1-1	CASSQEGQNTEAFF	TGTGCCAGCAGCCAAGAGGGCCAGAACACTGAAGCTTTCTTT
NA	TRBV20-1	NA	TRBJ1-6	CSAGAGASYNSPLHF	TGCAGTGCTGGGGCGGGGGCCTCCTATAATTCACCCCTCCACTTT
NA	TRBV12-3/TRBV12-4	NA	TRBJ1-6	CASSERTGLPSPLHF	TGTGCCAGCAGTGAACGGACCGGTCTTCCTTCACCCCTCCACTTT
NA	TRBV6-1	TRBD1	TRBJ2-3	CASSRQGIRPDTQYF	TGTGCCAGCAGCAGACAGGGGATTCGGCCAGATACGCAGTATTTT
many	TRBV10-3	NA	TRBJ2-3	CAISEGSGTDTQYF	TGTGCCATCAGTGAGGGTAGCGGCACAGATACGCAGTATTTT
once	TRBV9	TRBD2	TRBJ2-1	CASSVAPAGGSSYNEQFF	TGTGCCAGCAGCGTAGCACCAGCGGGAGGGAGCTCCTACAATGAGCAGTTCTTC
few	TRBV4-3	NA	TRBJ2-7	CASSLGRDGYEQYF	TGCGCCAGCAGCCTAGGCAGGGATGGCTACGAGCAGTACTTC
NA	TRBV28	NA	TRBJ1-1	CASSLDSLMNTEAFF	TGTGCCAGCAGTTTGGACAGCCTAATGAACACTGAAGCTTTCTTT
few	TRBV5-1	NA	TRBJ2-6	CASSWVPSGANVLTF	TGCGCCAGCAGCTGGGTCCCATCTGGGGCCAACGTCCTGACTTTC
few	TRBV20-1	TRBD1	TRBJ1-6	CSARARQGGNSPLHF	TGCAGTGCTAGAGCCCGACAGGGGGGTAATTCACCCCTCCACTTT
NA	TRBV6-1	NA	TRBJ1-4	CASSGNEKLFF	TGTGCCAGCAGTGGGAATGAAAAACTGTTTTTT
few	TRBV28	NA	TRBJ2-7	CATGDPTYYEQYF	TGTGCCACCGGGGACCCAACCTACTACGAGCAGTACTTC
NA	TRBV5-6	NA	TRBJ2-3	CASRQGADTQYF	TGTGCCAGCAGGCAGGGAGCAGATACGCAGTATTTT